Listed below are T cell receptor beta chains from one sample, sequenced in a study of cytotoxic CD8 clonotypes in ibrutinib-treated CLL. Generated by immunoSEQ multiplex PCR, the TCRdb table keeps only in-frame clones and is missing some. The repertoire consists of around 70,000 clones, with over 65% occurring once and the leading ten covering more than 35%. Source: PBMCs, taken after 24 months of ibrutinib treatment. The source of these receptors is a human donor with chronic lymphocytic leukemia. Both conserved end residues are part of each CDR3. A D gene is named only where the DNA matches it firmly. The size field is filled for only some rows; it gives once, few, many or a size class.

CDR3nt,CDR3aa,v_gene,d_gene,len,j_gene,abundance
TGCGCCAGCAGCTTGGGGACTAGCGGGGTAATCAATGAGCAGTTCTTC,CASSLGTSGVINEQFF,TRBV5-1,TRBD2,16,TRBJ2-1,-
TGTGCCAGCAGCTTGAATCGGGACCGCACAGATACGCAGTATTTT,CASSLNRDRTDTQYF,TRBV5-4,-,15,TRBJ2-3,-
TGTGCCAGCAGTTTACCGGACAGACAAACCCACGAGCAGTACTTC,CASSLPDRQTHEQYF,TRBV28,-,15,TRBJ2-7,-
TGCGCCAGCAGCTTGGCGGACAAGATCTATGGCTACACCTTC,CASSLADKIYGYTF,TRBV5-1,-,14,TRBJ1-2,-
TGTGCCAACAGACAGGGGGGGGGACAAGAGACCCAGTACTTC,CANRQGGGQETQYF,TRBV2,TRBD1,14,TRBJ2-5,once
TGTGCCAGCAGAAACTTTGGGCAGGGGTCTAACTATGGCTACACCTTC,CASRNFGQGSNYGYTF,TRBV28,-,16,TRBJ1-2,-
TGTGCCAGCAGCGAGGGGACATCGACTGGCTACACCTTC,CASSEGTSTGYTF,TRBV9,-,13,TRBJ1-2,-
TGTGCCAGCAGTGAATACACGTTCCGGGAGAACACCGGGGAGCTGTTTTTT,CASSEYTFRENTGELFF,TRBV25-1,-,17,TRBJ2-2,-
TGTGCCAGCAGCGCCCACCCGGGACTATCTACCGGGGAGCTGTTTTTT,CASSAHPGLSTGELFF,TRBV9,TRBD2,16,TRBJ2-2,-
TGTGCCAGCAGCTTAGATGTAGGAAACGCTGCTTTCTTT,CASSLDVGNAAFF,TRBV11-2,-,13,TRBJ1-1,once
TGCAGCGTTACTCGGACTAGCGGGACTGACGAGCAGTACTTC,CSVTRTSGTDEQYF,TRBV29-1,TRBD2,14,TRBJ2-7,-